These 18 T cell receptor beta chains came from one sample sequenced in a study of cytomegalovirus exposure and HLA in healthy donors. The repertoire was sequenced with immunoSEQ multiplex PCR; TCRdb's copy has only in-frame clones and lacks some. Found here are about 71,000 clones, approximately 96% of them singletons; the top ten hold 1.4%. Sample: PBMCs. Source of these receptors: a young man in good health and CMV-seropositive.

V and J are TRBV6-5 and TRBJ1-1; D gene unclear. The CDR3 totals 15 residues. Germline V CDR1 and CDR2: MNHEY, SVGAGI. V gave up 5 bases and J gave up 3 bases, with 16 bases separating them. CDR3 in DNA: TGTGCCAGCAGTAGGCTCGAGGGCGCCGACACTGAAGCTTTCTTT. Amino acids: CASSRLEGADTEAFF.

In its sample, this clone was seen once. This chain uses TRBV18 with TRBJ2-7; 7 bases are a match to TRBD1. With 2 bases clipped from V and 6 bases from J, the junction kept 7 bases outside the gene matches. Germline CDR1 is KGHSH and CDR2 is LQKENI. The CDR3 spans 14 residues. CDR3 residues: CASSPGTGVFEQYF. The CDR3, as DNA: TGTGCCAGCTCACCAGGAACAGGGGTATTCGAGCAGTACTTC.

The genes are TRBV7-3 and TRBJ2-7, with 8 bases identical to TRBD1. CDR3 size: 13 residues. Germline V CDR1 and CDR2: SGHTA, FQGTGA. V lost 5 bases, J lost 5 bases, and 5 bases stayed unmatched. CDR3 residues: CASSPQTGDEQYF. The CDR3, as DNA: TGTGCCAGCAGCCCCCAGACAGGGGACGAGCAGTACTTC.

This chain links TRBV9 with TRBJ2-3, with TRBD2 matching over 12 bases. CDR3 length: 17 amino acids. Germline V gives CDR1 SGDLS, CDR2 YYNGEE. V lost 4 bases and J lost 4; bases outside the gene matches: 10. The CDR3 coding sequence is TGTGCCAGCAGCCCCCCGACTAGCGGGGGTTTACCAGATACGCAGTATTTT. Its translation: CASSPPTSGGLPDTQYF.

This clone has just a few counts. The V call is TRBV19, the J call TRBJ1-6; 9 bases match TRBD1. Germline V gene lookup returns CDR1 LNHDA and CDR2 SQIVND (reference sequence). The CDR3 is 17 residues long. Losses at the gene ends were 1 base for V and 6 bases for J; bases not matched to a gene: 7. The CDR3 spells CASSIGTGVLGNSPLHF. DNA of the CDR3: TGTGCCAGTAGTATAGGGACAGGGGTCCTCGGTAATTCACCCCTCCACTTT.

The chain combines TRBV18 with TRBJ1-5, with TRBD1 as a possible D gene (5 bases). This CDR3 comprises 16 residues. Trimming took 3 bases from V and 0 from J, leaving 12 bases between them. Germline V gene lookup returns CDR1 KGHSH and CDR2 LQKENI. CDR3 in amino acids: CASSPGRGGSNQPQHF. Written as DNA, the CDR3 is TGTGCCAGCTCACCGGGGAGGGGCGGTAGCAATCAGCCCCAGCATTTT.

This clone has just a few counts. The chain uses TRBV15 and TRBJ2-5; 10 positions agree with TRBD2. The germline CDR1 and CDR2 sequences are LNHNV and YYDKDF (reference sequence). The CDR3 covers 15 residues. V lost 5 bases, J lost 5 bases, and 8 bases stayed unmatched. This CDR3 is CATSGSGGARETQYF. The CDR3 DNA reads TGTGCCACCAGCGGAAGCGGGGGGGCTCGGGAGACCCAGTACTTC.

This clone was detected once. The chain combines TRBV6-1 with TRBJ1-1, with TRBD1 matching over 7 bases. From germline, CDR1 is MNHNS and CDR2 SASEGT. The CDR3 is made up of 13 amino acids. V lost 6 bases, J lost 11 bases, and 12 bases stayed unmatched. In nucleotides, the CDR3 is TGTGCCAGCAGGACAGGGCCCTTTAGGGGGGCTTTCTTT. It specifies CASRTGPFRGAFF.

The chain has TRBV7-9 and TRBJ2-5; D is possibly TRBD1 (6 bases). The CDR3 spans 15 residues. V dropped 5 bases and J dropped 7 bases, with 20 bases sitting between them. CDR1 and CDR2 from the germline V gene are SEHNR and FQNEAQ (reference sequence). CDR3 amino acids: CASSRQVTSGGTQYF. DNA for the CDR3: TGTGCCAGCAGCCGACAGGTCACCTCAGGAGGGACCCAGTACTTC.

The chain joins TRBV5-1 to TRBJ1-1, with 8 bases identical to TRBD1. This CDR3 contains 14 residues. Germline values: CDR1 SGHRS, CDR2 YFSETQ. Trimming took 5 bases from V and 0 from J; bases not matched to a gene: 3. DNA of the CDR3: TGCGCCAGCAGGACAGGGGACCTGAACACTGAAGCTTTCTTT. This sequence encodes CASRTGDLNTEAFF.

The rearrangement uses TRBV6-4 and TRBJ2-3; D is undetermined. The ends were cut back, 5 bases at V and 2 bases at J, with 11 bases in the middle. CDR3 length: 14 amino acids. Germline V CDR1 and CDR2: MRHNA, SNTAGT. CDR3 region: CASSPRPDTDTQYF. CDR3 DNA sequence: TGTGCCAGCAGTCCTAGACCGGACACAGATACGCAGTATTTT.

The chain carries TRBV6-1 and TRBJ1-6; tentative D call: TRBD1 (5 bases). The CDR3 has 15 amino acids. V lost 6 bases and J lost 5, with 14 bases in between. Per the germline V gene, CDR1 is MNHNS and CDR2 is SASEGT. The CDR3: CASRSTVWNNSPLHF. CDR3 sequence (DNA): TGTGCCAGCAGATCGACAGTCTGGAATAATTCACCCCTCCACTTT.

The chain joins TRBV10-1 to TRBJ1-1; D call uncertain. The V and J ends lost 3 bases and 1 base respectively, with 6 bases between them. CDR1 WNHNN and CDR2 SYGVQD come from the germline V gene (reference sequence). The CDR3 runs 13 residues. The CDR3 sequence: CASSEAPNTEAFF. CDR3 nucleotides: TGCGCCAGCAGTGAAGCCCCGAACACTGAAGCTTTCTTT.

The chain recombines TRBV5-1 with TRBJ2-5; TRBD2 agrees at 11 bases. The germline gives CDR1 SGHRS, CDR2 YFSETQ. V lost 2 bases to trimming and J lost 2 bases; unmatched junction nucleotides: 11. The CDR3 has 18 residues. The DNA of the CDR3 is TGCGCCAGCAGCTTCTTAAATCGACTAGCGGGACCTCAAGAGACCCAGTACTTC. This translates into CASSFLNRLAGPQETQYF.

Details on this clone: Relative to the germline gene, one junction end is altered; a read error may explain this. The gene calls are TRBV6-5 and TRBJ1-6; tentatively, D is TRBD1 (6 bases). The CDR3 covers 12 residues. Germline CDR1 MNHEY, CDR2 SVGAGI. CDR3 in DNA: TGTGCCAGCAGTGACGCAAGCGGGACGGACAGTTTT. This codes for CASSDASGTDSF.

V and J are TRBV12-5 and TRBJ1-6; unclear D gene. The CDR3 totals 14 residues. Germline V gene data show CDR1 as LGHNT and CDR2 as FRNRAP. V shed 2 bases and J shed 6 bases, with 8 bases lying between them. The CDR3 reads CASGLSLGNSPLHF. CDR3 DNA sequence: TGTGCTAGTGGTTTGAGTCTCGGTAATTCACCCCTCCACTTT. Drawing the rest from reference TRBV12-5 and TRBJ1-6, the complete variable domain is DARVTQTPRHKVTEMGQEVTMRCQPILGHNTVFWYRQTMMQGLELLAYFRNRAPLDDSGMPKDRFSAEMPDATLATLKIQPSEPRDSAVYFCASGLSLGNSPLHFGNGTRLTVT.

CDR3 sequence reads: CAWSGDRGSPLHF. The DNA for the CDR3 is TGTGCCTGGAGTGGGGACAGGGGTTCACCCCTCCACTTT. The chain joins TRBV30 to TRBJ1-6; 10 bases are a match to TRBD1. Germline V CDR1 and CDR2: GTSNPN, SVGIG (reference sequence). This CDR3 is built from 13 residues. J lost 9 bases, V lost 1 base, and 0 bases had no gene match.

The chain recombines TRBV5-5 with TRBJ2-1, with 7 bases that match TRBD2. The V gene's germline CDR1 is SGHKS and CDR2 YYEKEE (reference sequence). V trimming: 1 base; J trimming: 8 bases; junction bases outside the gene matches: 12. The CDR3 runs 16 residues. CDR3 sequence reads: CASSLREGGTRDEQFF. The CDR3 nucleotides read TGTGCCAGCAGCTTGCGTGAGGGAGGGACGAGGGATGAGCAGTTCTTC.